A selection of T cell receptor beta chains follows, all from one sample in a study of CD8+ T cells in alopecia areata. Some clones are missing from TCRdb's copy, which holds only in-frame ones; the method was immunoSEQ multiplex PCR. The sample gives around 140,000 clones, around 49% of which show up once; less than 1% is in the top ten. This specimen consisted of CD4+ T cells sorted from blood, obtained at week 0. All receptors derive from a human donor with alopecia areata. The CDR3 runs from the conserved cysteine through the conserved F or W. A D gene is named only where the DNA matches it firmly. Clone size is given for some rows only: seen once, a few or many times, or a class if the clone is expanded.

d_gene,abundance,v_gene,j_gene,CDR3aa,CDR3nt
TRBD1,-,TRBV5-1,TRBJ2-2,CASSLETGVTGELFF,TGCGCCAGCAGCTTGGAAACAGGGGTCACCGGGGAGCTGTTTTTT
-,-,TRBV6-6,TRBJ2-6,CASSTDSSGANVLTF,TGTGCCAGCAGTACGGACAGCTCTGGGGCCAACGTCCTGACTTTC
-,-,TRBV25-1,TRBJ2-3,CASKDTQYF,TGTGCCAGCAAAGATACGCAGTATTTT
-,once,TRBV6-6,TRBJ2-1,CASRTIGRSGYNEQFF,TGTGCCAGCAGGACCATAGGACGTTCGGGGTACAATGAGCAGTTCTTC
-,-,TRBV27,TRBJ2-6,CASSAPRKGGAGANVLTF,TGTGCCAGCAGTGCCCCTAGGAAGGGGGGGGCTGGGGCCAACGTCCTGACTTTC
-,-,TRBV28,TRBJ1-5,CASKSAVNQPQHF,TGTGCCAGCAAGTCGGCGGTGAATCAGCCCCAGCATTTT
TRBD1,-,TRBV13,TRBJ1-1,CASSTAGGTEAFF,TGTGCCAGCAGCACAGCAGGGGGGACTGAAGCTTTCTTT
-,-,TRBV20-1,TRBJ2-2,CSAKNTGELFF,TGCAGTGCAAAAAACACCGGGGAGCTGTTTTTT
TRBD2,few,TRBV30,TRBJ2-2,CAWILGVTSLRGELFF,TGTGCCTGGATCTTGGGCGTGACTAGCCTTAGAGGGGAGCTGTTTTTT
-,-,TRBV5-1,TRBJ2-3,CASSLGSTDTQYF,TGCGCCAGCAGCTTGGGTAGCACAGATACGCAGTATTTT
TRBD1,-,TRBV30,TRBJ1-1,CAWSVNRGTEAFF,TGTGCCTGGAGTGTGAACAGGGGCACTGAAGCTTTCTTT
TRBD1,-,TRBV7-8,TRBJ2-2,CASKPSGGNTGELFF,TGTGCCAGCAAACCCTCAGGGGGTAACACCGGGGAGCTGTTTTTT
TRBD2,-,TRBV29-1,TRBJ2-2,CSVTGGITGELFF,TGCAGCGTGACGGGGGGAATCACCGGGGAGCTGTTTTTT
-,few,TRBV29-1,TRBJ1-4,CSVERGPGEKLFF,TGCAGCGTTGAGCGGGGGCCAGGGGAAAAACTGTTTTTT
-,-,TRBV7-2,TRBJ2-5,CASSLRVSETQYF,TGTGCCAGCAGCTTAAGAGTCTCGGAGACCCAGTACTTC
-,-,TRBV4-2,TRBJ2-2,CASSFQAGNTGELFF,TGTGCCAGCAGCTTTCAGGCGGGGAACACCGGGGAGCTGTTTTTT
-,-,TRBV30,TRBJ1-1,CGWKRGDTEAFF,TGTGGCTGGAAGAGGGGGGACACTGAAGCTTTCTTT
-,-,TRBV28,TRBJ1-5,CASSLLAVNQPQHF,TGTGCCAGCAGTTTACTAGCGGTCAATCAGCCCCAGCATTTT
-,-,TRBV5-1,TRBJ2-5,CASSWTGTAGQETQYF,TGCGCCAGCAGCTGGACCGGGACGGCGGGACAAGAGACCCAGTACTTC
-,few,TRBV19,TRBJ2-3,CGLRNGTSTDTQYF,TGTGGACTGCGGAACGGAACTAGCACAGATACGCAGTATTTT
TRBD1,few,TRBV18,TRBJ1-5,CASSPGQGRMQPQHF,TGTGCCAGCTCACCGGGACAGGGGAGGATGCAGCCCCAGCATTTT
-,-,TRBV30,TRBJ2-1,CAWSVGSSSYNEQFF,TGTGCCTGGAGTGTAGGGTCAAGCTCCTACAATGAGCAGTTCTTC
TRBD1,few,TRBV7-3,TRBJ2-2,CASSAPRDRGTGELFF,TGTGCCAGCAGCGCCCCCCGGGACAGGGGAACCGGGGAGCTGTTTTTT